This TCR beta chain derives from a study of blood T cell repertoires in COVID-19. About the study: Samples representing acute and convalescent COVID-19 were sourced from the United States, Italy and Spain. The cDNA or gDNA used as material had been derived from T cells, B-cell-depleted T cells, or PBMCs.

The CDR3 extends over 13 amino acids. CDR1 and CDR2 (germline): SGHTA, FQGNSA. Trimming took 4 bases from V and 2 from J, leaving 8 bases between them. Original processing methods: Reference gene primer amplification gave nucleated cell count estimates. Method: immunoSEQ multiplex PCR; TCRdb's copy keeps in-frame clones and lacks some. V and J calls and clone size follow that table, whereas D and trimming were derived from the DNA. In the table there are 150,000 or so clones, 70% to 90% of which are singletons. The source is a man aged 55 to 70 who had recovered from COVID-19. The chain is built from TRBV7-2 and TRBJ1-1, with D perhaps matching TRBD1 (5 bases). The sequencing input was peripheral blood. Written as DNA, the CDR3 is TGTGCCAGCAGCTCACAGGCAAACACTGAAGCTTTCTTT. This gives the protein CASSSQANTEAFF.